These 8 T cell receptor beta chains originate from one sample sequenced in a study of control samples from healthy donors and cancer patients. Sequencing used immunoSEQ multiplex PCR; TCRdb keeps in-frame clones, though not all of them. This table has some 120,000 clones, almost 95% appearing once. What was sequenced was PBMCs. The receptor source for this set is a man at least 80 years old with head and neck cancer.

The J gene is TRBJ1-2, the V gene TRBV6-1, with unresolved D. Germline assignment: CDR1 MNHNS and CDR2 SASEGT. The CDR3 spans 15 residues. V was clipped by 1 base and J by 4 bases, with 13 bases between them. In nucleotides, the CDR3 is TGTGCCAGCAGTGAAGACGAGGGCCGCACCTATGGCTACACCTTC. Amino acid sequence: CASSEDEGRTYGYTF.

The chain carries TRBV27 and TRBJ2-1, with TRBD2 matching 14 bases. The ends lost 6 bases at V and 3 bases at J; junction bases unmatched: 4. CDR1 and CDR2 from the germline V gene are MNHEY and SMNVEV (reference sequence). The CDR3 length is 16 residues. CDR3 loop: CASRRLAGGYYNEQFF. The CDR3 DNA is TGTGCCAGCAGAAGACTAGCGGGAGGGTACTACAATGAGCAGTTCTTC.

The chain recombines TRBV9 with TRBJ2-1; 12 bases match TRBD2. This CDR3 comprises 17 residues. The ends lost 2 bases at V and 8 bases at J; junction bases unmatched: 11. Germline V lookup: CDR1 SGDLS, CDR2 YYNGEE. CDR3 loop: CASSVRLALAGGDEQFF. The CDR3 DNA reads as TGTGCCAGCAGCGTGCGGCTAGCGCTAGCGGGAGGGGATGAGCAGTTCTTC.

Here the CDR3 DNA reads TGTGCCACCGGGGTGCTCGGGGCAACTAATGAAAAACTGTTTTTT. Translated: CATGVLGATNEKLFF. J is TRBJ1-4 and V is TRBV15, with D unresolved. The V gene's germline CDR1 is LNHNV and CDR2 YYDKDF (reference sequence). The CDR3 totals 15 residues. The V and J ends lost 8 bases and 0 bases respectively, with 13 bases between them.

This clone was counted a single time. This chain joins TRBV4-3 and TRBJ2-2; perhaps TRBD2 as D (5 bases). Germline V gene lookup returns CDR1 LGHNA and CDR2 YSLEER. The CDR3 extends over 15 amino acids. The V end lost 0 bases, the J end lost 0 bases, and 5 bases lay between the germline ends. CDR3: CASSQEAANTGELFF. In DNA, the CDR3 is TGCGCCAGCAGCCAAGAAGCGGCGAACACCGGGGAGCTGTTTTTT.

This chain connects TRBV19 to TRBJ1-5, with 7 bases lining up with TRBD1. V gave up 3 bases and J gave up 5 bases; unmatched junction bases: 10. Per germline, CDR1 LNHDA and CDR2 SQIVND (reference sequence). The CDR3 is 16 residues long. The CDR3 protein is CASSMGRDRVDQPQHF. The CDR3 region has the DNA TGTGCCAGTAGTATGGGACGAGACAGGGTTGATCAGCCCCAGCATTTT.

The chain couples TRBV18 to TRBJ2-7, with 14 nucleotides matching TRBD2. Germline CDR1 KGHSH, CDR2 LQKENI. The ends lost 2 bases at V and 6 bases at J; junction bases unmatched: 3. The CDR3 extends over 15 amino acids. The CDR3 reads CASSPGTSGSAEQYF. The DNA of the CDR3 is TGTGCCAGCTCACCAGGGACTAGCGGGAGTGCCGAGCAGTACTTC.

The rearrangement joins TRBV4-2 to TRBJ1-5; D not resolved. From germline, CDR1 is LGHNA and CDR2 YNFKEQ. CDR3 length: 13 residues. V gave up 0 bases and J gave up 6 bases, with 6 bases separating them. The CDR3 DNA sequence: TGTGCCAGCAGCCAAGAGGAGGGTCAGCCCCAGCATTTT. Translating gives CASSQEEGQPQHF.